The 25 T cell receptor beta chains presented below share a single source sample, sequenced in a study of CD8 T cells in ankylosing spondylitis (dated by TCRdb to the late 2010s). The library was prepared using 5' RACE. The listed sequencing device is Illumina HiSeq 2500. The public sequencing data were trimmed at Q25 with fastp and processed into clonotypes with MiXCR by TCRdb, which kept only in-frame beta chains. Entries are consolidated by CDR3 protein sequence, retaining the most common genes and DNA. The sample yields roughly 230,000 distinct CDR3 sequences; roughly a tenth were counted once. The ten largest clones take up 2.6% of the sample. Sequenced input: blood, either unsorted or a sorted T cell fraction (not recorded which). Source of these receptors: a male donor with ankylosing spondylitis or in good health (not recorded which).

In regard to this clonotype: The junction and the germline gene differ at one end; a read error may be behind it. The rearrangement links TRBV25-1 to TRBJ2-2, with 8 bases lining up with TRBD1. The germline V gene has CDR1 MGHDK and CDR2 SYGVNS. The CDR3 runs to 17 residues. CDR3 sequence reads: CASSEPGRGPNTGELFF. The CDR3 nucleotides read TGCGCCAGCAGTGAACCCGGCAGGGGGCCGAACACCGGGGAGCTGTTTTTT.

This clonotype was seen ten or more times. CDR3 sequence (DNA): TGTGCCAGCAGTGATTTGACAGATACGCAGTATTTT. Amino acid sequence: CASSDLTDTQYF. V gene TRBV6-1 combines with J gene TRBJ2-3, with D hard to call. V gave up 3 bases and J gave up 3 bases, with 4 bases separating them. The CDR3 has 12 amino acids. Germline CDR1 is MNHNS and CDR2 is SASEGT.

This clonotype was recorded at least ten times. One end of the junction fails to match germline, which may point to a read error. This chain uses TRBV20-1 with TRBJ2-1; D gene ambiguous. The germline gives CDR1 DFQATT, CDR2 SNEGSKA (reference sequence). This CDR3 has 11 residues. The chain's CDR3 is CSARESDARVF. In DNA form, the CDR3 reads TGCAGTGCTAGAGAATCGGACGCAAGGGTCTTC.

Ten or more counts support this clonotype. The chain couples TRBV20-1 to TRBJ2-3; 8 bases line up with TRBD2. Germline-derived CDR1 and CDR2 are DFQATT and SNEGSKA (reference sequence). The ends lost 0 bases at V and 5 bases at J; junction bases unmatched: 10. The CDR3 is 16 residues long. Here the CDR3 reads CSARDGRGGHGDTQYF. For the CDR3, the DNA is TGCAGTGCTAGAGACGGACGGGGGGGGCATGGAGATACGCAGTATTTT.

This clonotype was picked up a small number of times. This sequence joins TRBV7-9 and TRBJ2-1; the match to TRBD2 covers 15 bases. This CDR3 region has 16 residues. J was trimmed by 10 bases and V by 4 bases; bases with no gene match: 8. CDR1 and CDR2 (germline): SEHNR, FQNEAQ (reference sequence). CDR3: CASSWTSGGAGEEQFF. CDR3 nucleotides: TGTGCCAGCAGCTGGACTAGCGGGGGGGCCGGGGAGGAGCAGTTCTTC.

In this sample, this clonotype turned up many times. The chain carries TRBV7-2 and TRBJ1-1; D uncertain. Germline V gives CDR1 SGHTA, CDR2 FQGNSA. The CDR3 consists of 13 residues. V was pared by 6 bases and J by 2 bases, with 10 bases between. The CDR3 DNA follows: TGTGCCAGCAGTACGGACGGAAACACTGAAGCTTTCTTT. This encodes CASSTDGNTEAFF.

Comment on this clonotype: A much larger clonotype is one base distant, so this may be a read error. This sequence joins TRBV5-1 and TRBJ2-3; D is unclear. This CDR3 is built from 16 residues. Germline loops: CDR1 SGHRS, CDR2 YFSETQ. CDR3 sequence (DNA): TGCGCCAACAGCTTCGCTCCAAGGAAGAGCACAGATACGCAGTATTTT. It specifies CANSFAPRKSTDTQYF.

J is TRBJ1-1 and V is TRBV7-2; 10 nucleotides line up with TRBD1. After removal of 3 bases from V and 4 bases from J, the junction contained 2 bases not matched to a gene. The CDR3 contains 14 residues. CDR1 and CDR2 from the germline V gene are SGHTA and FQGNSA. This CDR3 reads CASSFDRGPTEAFF. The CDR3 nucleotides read TGTGCCAGCAGCTTCGACAGGGGGCCCACTGAAGCTTTCTTT.

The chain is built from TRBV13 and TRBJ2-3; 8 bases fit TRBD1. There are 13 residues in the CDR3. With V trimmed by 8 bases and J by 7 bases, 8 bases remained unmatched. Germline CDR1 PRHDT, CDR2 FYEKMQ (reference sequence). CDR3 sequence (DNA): TGTGCCAGCCGGGACAGGATGGGATATACGCAGTATTTT. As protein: CASRDRMGYTQYF. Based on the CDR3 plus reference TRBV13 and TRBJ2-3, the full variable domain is AAGVIQSPRHLIKEKRETATLKCYPIPRHDTVYWYQQGPGQDPQFLISFYEKMQSDKGSIPDRFSAQQFSDYHSELNMSSLELGDSALYFCASRDRMGYTQYFGPGTRLTVL.

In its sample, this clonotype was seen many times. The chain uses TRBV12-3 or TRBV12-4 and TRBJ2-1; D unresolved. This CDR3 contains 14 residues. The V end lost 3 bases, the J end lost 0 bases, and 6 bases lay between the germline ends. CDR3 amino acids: CASSFDGSYNEQFF. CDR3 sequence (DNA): TGTGCCAGCAGTTTCGACGGCTCCTACAATGAGCAGTTCTTC.

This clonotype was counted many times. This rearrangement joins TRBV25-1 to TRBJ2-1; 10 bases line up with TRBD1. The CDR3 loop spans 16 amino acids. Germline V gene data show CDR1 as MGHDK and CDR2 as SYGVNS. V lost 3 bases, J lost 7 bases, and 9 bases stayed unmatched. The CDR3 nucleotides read TGTGCCAGCAGTGATTCCGGGACAGGGGCTGGGAATGAGCAGTTCTTC. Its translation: CASSDSGTGAGNEQFF.

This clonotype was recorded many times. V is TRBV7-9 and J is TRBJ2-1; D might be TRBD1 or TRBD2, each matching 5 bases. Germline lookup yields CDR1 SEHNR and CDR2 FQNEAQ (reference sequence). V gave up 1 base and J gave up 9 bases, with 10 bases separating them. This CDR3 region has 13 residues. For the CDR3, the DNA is TGTGCCAGCAGCTTAGGAGGGGCGGGTGAGCAGTTCTTC. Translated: CASSLGGAGEQFF.

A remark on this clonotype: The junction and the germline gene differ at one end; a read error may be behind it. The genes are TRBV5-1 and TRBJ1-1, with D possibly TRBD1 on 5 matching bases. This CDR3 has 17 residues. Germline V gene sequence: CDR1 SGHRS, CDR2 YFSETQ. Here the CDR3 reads CTSSFRDFPSVGTEAFF. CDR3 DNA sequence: TGCACCAGCAGCTTCCGGGACTTTCCGTCGGTAGGCACTGAAGCTTTCTTT.

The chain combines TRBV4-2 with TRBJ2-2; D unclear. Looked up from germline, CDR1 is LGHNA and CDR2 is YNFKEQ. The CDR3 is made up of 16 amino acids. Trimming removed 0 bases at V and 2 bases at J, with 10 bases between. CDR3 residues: CASSQDGLKNTGELFF. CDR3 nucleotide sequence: TGTGCCAGCAGCCAAGATGGGCTGAAAAACACCGGGGAGCTGTTTTTT.

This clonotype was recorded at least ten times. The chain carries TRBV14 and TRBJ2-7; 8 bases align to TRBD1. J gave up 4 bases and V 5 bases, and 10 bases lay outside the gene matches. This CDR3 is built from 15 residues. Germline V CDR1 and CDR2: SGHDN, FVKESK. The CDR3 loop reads CASSSPGTGPYEQYF. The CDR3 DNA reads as TGTGCCAGCAGCTCTCCCGGGACAGGACCTTACGAGCAGTACTTC.

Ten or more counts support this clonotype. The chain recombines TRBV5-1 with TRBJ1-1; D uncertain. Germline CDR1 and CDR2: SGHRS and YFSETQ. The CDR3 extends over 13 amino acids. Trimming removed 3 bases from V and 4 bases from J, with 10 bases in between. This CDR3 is CASSSRYGTEAFF. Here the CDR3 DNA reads TGCGCCAGCAGCTCCCGTTACGGCACTGAAGCTTTCTTT.

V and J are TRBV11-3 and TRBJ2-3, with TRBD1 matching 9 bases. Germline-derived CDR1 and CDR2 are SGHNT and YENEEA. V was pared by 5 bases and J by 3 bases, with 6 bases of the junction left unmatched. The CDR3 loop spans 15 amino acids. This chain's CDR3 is CASSERQGVTDTQYF. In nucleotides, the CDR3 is TGTGCCAGCAGCGAGCGACAGGGGGTGACAGATACGCAGTATTTT.

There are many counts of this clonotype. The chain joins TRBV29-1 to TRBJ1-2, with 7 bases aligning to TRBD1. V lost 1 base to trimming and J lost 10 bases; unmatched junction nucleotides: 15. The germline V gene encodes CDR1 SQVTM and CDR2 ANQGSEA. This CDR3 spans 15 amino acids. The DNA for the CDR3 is TGCAGCGTTGAAGTCCCTAGGCGGGACAGTGGGGCCTACACCTTC. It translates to CSVEVPRRDSGAYTF.

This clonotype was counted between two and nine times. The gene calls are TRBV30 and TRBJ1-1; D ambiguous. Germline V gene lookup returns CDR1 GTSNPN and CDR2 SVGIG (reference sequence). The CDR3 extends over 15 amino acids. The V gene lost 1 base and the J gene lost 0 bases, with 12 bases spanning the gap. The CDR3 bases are TGTGCCTGGAGTGCCCCGACGGATGTGAACACTGAAGCTTTCTTT. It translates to CAWSAPTDVNTEAFF.

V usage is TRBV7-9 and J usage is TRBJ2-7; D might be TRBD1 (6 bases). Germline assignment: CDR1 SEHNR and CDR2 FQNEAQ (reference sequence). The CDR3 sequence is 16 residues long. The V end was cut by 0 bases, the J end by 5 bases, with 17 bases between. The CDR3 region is CASSLALDRPRNEQYF. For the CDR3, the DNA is TGTGCCAGCAGCTTAGCGCTAGACAGGCCCAGGAACGAGCAGTACTTC.

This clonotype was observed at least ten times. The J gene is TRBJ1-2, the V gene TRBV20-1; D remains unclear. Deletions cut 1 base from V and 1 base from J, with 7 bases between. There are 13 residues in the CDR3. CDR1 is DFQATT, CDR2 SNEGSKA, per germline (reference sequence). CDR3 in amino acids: CSARAPDNYGYTF. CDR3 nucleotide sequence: TGCAGTGCTAGAGCCCCCGATAACTATGGCTACACCTTC.

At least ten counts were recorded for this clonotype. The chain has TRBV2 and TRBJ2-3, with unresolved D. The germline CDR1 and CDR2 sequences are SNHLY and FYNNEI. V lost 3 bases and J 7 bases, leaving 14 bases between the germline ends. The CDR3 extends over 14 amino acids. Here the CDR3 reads CASSDTGHVNTQYF. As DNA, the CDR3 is TGTGCCAGCAGTGATACGGGCCACGTGAATACGCAGTATTTT.

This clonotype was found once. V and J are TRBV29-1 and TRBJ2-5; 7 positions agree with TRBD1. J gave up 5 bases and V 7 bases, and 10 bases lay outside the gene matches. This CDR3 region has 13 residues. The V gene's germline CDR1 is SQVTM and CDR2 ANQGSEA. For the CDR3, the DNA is TGCAGCGCCCGGACAGGCTCCGGGGAGACCCAGTACTTC. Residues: CSARTGSGETQYF.

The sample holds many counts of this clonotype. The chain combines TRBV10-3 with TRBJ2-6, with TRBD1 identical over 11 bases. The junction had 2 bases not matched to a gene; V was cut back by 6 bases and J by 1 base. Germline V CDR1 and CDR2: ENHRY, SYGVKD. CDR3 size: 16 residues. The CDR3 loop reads CAIRDRGQSGANVLTF. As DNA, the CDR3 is TGTGCCATCAGGGACAGGGGGCAATCTGGGGCCAACGTCCTGACTTTC.

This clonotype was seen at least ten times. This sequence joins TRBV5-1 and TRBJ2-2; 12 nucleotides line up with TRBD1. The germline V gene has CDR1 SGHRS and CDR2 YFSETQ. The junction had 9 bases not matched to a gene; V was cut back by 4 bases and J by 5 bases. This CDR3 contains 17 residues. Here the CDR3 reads CASSTGTGGESTGELFF. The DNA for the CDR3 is TGCGCCAGCAGCACCGGGACAGGGGGCGAGTCGACCGGGGAGCTGTTTTTT. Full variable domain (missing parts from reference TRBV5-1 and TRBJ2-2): KAGVTQTPRYLIKTRGQQVTLSCSPISGHRSVSWYQQTPGQGLQFLFEYFSETQRNKGNFPGRFSGRQFSNSRSEMNVSTLELGDSALYLCASSTGTGGESTGELFFGEGSRLTVL.